This TCR beta chain was sequenced for a study of blood T cell repertoires in COVID-19. Study at large: The United States, Italy and Spain supplied acute and convalescent COVID-19 samples. PBMCs, B-cell-depleted T cells, or T cells provided the cDNA or gDNA that made up the material.

The ends were cut back, 3 bases at V and 10 bases at J, with 15 bases in the middle. This CDR3 has 14 amino acids. CDR1 is KGHDR, CDR2 SFDVKD, per germline. Per the original methods: Estimation of nucleated cell counts relied on the amplification of reference gene primers. Here immunoSEQ multiplex PCR was the method, and the copy in TCRdb shows in-frame clones only, minus some. V, J and clone size are taken as reported in that table, and D and trimming were inferred from the DNA itself. The sample contains roughly 390,000 clones, about 85% of which appear only once. This clonotype was sampled from a woman aged 18-29 years with acute or convalescent COVID-19. The chain combines TRBV24-1 with TRBJ1-5; TRBD1 might be the D (5 bases). The sample taken for sequencing was peripheral blood. CDR3 region: CATSDGRGTLPQHF. The CDR3 region has the DNA TGTGCCACCAGTGATGGTAGGGGTACCCTACCCCAGCATTTT.